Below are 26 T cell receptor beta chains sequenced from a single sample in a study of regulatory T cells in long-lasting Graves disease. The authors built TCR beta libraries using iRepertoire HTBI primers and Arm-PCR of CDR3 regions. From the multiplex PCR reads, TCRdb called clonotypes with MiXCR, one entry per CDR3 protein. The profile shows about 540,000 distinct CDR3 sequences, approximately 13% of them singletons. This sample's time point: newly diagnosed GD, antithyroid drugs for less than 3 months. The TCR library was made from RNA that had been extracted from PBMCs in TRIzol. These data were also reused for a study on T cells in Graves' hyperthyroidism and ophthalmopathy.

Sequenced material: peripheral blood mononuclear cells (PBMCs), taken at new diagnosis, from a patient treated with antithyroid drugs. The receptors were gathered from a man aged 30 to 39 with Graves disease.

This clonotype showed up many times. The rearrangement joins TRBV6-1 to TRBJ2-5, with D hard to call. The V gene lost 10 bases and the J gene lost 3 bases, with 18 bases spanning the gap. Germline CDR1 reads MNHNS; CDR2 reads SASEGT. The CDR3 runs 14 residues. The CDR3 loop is CATLAPQAKETQYF. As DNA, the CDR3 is TGTGCCACGTTGGCACCCCAGGCGAAAGAGACCCAGTACTTC.

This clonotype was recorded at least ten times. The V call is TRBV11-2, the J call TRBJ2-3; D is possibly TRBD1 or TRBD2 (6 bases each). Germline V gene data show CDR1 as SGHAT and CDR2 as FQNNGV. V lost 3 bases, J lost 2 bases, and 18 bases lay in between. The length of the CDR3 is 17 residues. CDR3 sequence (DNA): TGTGCCAGCAGCTTGGGTACCCGGGGGCTTTTCACAGATACGCAGTATTTT. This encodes CASSLGTRGLFTDTQYF.

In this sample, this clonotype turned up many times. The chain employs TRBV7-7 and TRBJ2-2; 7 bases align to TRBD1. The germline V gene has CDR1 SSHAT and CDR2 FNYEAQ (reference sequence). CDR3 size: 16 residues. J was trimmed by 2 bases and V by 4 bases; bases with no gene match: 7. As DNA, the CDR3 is TGTGCCAGCAGCTCGCCCAGGGGGTTTAACACCGGGGAGCTGTTTTTT. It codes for CASSSPRGFNTGELFF.

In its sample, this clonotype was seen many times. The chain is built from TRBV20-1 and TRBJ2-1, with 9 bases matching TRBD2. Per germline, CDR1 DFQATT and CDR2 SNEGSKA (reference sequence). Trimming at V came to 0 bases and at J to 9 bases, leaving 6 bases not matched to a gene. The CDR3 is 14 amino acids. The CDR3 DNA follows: TGCAGTGCTAGAGAACTAGCGGGTATAGGTGAGCAGTTCTTC. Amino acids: CSARELAGIGEQFF.

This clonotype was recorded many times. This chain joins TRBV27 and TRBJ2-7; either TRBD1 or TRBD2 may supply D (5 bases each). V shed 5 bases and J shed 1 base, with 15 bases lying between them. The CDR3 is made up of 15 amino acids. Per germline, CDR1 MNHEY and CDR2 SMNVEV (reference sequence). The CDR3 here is CASSPIAGASYEQYF. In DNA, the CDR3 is TGTGCCAGCAGTCCGATAGCCGGGGCTTCCTACGAGCAGTACTTC.

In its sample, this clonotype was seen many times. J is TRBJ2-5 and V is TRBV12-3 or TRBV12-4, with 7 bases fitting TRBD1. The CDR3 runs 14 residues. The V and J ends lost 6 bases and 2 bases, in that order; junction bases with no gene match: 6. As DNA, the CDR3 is TGTGCCAGCAGCTCGGGACAGAATCAAGAGACCCAGTACTTC. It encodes CASSSGQNQETQYF.

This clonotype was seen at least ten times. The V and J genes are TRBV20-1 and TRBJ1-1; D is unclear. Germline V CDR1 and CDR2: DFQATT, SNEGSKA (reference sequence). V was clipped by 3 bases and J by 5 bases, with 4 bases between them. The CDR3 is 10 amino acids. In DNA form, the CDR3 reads TGCAGTGCTAGTGGGACTGAAGCTTTCTTT. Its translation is CSASGTEAFF.

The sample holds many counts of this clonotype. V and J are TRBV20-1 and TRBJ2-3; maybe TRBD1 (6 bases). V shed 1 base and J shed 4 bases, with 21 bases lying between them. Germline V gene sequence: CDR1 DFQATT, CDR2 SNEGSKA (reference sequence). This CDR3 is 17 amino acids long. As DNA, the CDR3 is TGCAGTGCTAGAGCGTCAGGGGTATTGAGGGACCCAGATACGCAGTATTTT. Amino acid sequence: CSARASGVLRDPDTQYF.

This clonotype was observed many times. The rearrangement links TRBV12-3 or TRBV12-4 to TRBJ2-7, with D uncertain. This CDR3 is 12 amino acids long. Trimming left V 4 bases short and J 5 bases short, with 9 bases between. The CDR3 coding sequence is TGTGCCAGCAGTTCCCTCCCCCACGAGCAGTACTTC. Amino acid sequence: CASSSLPHEQYF.

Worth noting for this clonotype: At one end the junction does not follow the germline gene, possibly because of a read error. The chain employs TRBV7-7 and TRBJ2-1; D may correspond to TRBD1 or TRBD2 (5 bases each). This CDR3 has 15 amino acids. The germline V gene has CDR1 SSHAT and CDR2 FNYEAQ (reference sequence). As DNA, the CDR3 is TGTGCTAGCAGCTTAGACCAGGGACCCTACAATGAGCAGTTCTTC. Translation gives CASSLDQGPYNEQFF.

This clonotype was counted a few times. As DNA, the CDR3 is TGTGCCACCAGTGATTGGACTAGCGGTACCGGGGAGCTGTTTTTT. This codes for CATSDWTSGTGELFF. V and J are TRBV24-1 and TRBJ2-2, with 10 bases that match TRBD2. This CDR3 has 15 amino acids. The germline gives CDR1 KGHDR, CDR2 SFDVKD. V lost 2 bases and J lost 5; bases outside the gene matches: 1.

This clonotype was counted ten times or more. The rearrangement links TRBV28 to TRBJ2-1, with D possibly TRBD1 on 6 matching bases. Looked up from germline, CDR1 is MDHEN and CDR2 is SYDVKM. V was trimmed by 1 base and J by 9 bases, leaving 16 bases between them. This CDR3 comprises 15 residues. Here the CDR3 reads CASSLYRQGKGEQFF. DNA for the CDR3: TGTGCCAGCAGTTTATACCGGCAGGGGAAAGGTGAGCAGTTCTTC.

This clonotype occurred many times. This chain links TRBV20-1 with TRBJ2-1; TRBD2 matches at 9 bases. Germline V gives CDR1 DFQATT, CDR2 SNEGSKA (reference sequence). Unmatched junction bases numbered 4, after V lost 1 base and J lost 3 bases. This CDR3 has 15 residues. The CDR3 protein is CSARVAGGYYNEQFF. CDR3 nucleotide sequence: TGCAGTGCTAGAGTGGCGGGAGGGTACTACAATGAGCAGTTCTTC.

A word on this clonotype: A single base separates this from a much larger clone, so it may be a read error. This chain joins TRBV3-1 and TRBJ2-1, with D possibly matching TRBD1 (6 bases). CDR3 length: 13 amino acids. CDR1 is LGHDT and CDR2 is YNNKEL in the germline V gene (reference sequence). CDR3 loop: CAGSRISGDEQFF. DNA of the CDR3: TGTGCCGGCAGCCGCATATCAGGGGACGAGCAGTTCTTC.

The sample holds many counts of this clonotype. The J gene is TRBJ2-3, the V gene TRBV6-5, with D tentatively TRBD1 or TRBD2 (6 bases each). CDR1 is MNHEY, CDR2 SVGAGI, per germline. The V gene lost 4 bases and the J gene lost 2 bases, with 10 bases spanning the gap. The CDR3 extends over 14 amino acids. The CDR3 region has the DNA TGTGCCAGCAGTTGGGGGGCGGACACAGATACGCAGTATTTT. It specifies CASSWGADTDTQYF.

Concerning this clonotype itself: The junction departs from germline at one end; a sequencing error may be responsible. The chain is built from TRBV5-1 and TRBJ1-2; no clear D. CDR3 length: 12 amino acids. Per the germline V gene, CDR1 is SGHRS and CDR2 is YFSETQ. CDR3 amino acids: CASRLGEDGYTF. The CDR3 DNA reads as TGCGCCAGCAGATTGGGTGAAGACGGCTACACCTTC.

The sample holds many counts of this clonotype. The CDR3 DNA reads as TGTGCCAGCAGAGACGGAATCTACGAGCAGTACTTC. This sequence encodes CASRDGIYEQYF. The chain joins TRBV2 to TRBJ2-7; D is unclear. The V end lost 6 bases, the J end lost 3 bases, and 9 bases lay between the germline ends. The CDR3 contains 12 residues. The germline gives CDR1 SNHLY, CDR2 FYNNEI.

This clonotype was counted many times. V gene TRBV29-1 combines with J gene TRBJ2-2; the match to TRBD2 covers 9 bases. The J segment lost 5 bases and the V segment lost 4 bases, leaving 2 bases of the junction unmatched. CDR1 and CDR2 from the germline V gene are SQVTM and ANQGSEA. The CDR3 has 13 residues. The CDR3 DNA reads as TGCAGCGTTGGTCTAGCGGGGACCGGGGAGCTGTTTTTT. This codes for CSVGLAGTGELFF.

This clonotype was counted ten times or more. CDR3 DNA: TGTGCCAGCAGCCCCACAGGGACAGATACGCAGTATTTT. Amino acids: CASSPTGTDTQYF. The chain couples TRBV7-6 to TRBJ2-3, with D maybe TRBD1 (6 bases). This CDR3 region has 13 residues. CDR1 and CDR2 (germline): SGHVS, FNYEAQ. Between the trimmed V and J ends, which lost 5 bases and 3 bases, there was a span of 9 bases.

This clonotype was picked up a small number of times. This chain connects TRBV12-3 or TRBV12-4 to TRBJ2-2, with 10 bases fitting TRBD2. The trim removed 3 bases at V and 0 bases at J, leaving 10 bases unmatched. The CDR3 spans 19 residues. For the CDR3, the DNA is TGTGCCAGCAGTTTTCCCGGACTAGCGGACCCCGCGAACACCGGGGAGCTGTTTTTT. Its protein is CASSFPGLADPANTGELFF.

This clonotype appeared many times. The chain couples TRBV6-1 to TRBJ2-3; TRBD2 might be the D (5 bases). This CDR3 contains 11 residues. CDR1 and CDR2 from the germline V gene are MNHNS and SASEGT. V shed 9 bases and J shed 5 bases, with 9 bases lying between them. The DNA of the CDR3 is TGTGCCAGTCTCGCGGGAGATACGCAGTATTTT. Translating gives CASLAGDTQYF.

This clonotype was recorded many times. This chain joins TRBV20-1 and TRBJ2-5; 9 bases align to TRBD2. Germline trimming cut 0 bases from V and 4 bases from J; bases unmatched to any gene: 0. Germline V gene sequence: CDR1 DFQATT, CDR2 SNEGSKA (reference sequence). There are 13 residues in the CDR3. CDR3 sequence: CSARDSGRETQYF. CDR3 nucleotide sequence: TGCAGTGCTAGAGATAGCGGGAGAGAGACCCAGTACTTC.

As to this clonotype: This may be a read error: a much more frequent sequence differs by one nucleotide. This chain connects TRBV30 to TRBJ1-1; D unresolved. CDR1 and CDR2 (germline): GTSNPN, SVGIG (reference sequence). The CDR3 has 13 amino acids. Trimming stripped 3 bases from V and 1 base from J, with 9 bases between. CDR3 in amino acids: CAWRYAGNTEAFF. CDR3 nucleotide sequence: TGTGCCTGGAGATATGCTGGGAACACTGAAGCTTTCTTT.

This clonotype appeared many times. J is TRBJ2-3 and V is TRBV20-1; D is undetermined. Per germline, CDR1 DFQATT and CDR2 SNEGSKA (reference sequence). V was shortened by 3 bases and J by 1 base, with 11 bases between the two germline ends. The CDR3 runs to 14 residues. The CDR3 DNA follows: TGCAGTGCTAGTTCTTGGGATCGCACAGATACGCAGTATTTT. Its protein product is CSASSWDRTDTQYF.

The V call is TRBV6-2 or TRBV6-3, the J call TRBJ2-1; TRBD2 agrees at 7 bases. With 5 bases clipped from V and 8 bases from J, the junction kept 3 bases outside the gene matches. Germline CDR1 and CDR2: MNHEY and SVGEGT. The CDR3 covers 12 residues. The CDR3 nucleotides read TGTGCCAGCAGTAGAGGACTAGATGAGCAGTTCTTC. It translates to CASSRGLDEQFF.

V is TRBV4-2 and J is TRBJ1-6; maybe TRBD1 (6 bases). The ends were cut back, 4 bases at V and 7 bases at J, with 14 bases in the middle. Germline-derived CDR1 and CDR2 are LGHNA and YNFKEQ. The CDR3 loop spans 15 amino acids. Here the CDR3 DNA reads TGTGCCAGCAGCCGTAGGACAGTCGGCAATTCACCCCTCCACTTT. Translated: CASSRRTVGNSPLHF.